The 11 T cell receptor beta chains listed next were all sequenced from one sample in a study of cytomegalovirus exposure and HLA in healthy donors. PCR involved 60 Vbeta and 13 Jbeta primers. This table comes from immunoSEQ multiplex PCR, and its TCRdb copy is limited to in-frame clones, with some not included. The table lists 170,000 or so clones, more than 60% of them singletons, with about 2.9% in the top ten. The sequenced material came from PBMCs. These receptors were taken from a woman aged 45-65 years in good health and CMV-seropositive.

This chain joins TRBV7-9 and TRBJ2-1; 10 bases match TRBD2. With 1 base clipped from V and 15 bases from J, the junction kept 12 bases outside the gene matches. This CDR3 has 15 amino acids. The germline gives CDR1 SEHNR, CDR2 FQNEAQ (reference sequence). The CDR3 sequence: CASSLVERGGLVRFF. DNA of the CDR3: TGTGCCAGCAGCTTAGTAGAGCGGGGGGGTTTAGTCCGGTTCTTC.

CDR3 loop: CASSIWTGVDEQFF. In DNA form, the CDR3 reads TGTGCCAGCAGCATTTGGACAGGGGTCGATGAGCAGTTCTTC. The chain uses TRBV7-2 and TRBJ2-1; 9 nucleotides align to TRBD1. CDR3 length equals 14 residues. The V gene end was trimmed by 5 bases and the J gene end by 8 bases; junction bases not matched to a gene: 7. The germline V gene encodes CDR1 SGHTA and CDR2 FQGNSA.

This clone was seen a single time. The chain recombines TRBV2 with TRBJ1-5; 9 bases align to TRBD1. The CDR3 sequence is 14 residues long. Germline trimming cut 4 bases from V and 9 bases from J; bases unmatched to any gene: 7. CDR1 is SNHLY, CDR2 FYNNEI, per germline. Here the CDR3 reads CASSVTGGAGPQHF. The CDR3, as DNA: TGTGCCAGCAGTGTAACAGGGGGCGCGGGGCCCCAGCATTTT. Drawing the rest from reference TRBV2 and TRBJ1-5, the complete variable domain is EPEVTQTPSHQVTQMGQEVILRCVPISNHLYFYWYRQILGQKVEFLVSFYNNEISEKSEIFDDQFSVERPDGSNFTLKIRSTKLEDSAMYFCASSVTGGAGPQHFGDGTRLSIL.

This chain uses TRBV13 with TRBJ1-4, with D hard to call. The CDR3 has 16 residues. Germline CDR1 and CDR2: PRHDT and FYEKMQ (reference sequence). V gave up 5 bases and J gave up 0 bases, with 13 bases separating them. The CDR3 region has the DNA TGTGCCAGCAGCACCTTCCGGAGTGCAACTAATGAAAAACTGTTTTTT. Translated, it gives CASSTFRSATNEKLFF.

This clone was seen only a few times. The CDR3 DNA sequence: TGTGCCAGCTCACCACAGAGAAATTCACCCCTCCACTTT. It encodes CASSPQRNSPLHF. This rearrangement joins TRBV18 to TRBJ1-6, with unresolved D. The V and J ends lost 1 base and 7 bases respectively, with 5 bases between them. The CDR3 length is 13 residues. The germline gives CDR1 KGHSH, CDR2 LQKENI.

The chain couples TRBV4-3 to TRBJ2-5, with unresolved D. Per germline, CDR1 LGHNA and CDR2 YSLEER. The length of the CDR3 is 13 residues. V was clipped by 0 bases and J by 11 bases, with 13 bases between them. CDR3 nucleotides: TGCGCCAGCAGCCAAGAACCCCACAAGGAGCAGTACTTC. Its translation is CASSQEPHKEQYF.

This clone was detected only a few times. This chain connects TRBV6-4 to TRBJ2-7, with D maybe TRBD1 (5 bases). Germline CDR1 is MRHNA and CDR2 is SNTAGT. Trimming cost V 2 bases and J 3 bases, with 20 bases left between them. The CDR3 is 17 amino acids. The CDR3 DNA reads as TGTGCCAGCAGTGACGTAGACAGCGCCGCCGACCTCTACGAGCAGTACTTC. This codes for CASSDVDSAADLYEQYF.

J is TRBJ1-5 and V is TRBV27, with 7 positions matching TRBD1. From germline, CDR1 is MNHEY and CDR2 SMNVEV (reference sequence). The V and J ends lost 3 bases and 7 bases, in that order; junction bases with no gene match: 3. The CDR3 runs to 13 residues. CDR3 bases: TGTGCCAGCAGTTTGACAGGGTACCAGCCCCAGCATTTT. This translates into CASSLTGYQPQHF.

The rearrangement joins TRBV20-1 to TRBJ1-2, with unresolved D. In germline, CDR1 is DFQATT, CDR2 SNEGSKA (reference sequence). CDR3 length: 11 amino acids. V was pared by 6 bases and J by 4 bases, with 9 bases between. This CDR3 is CSAARGYGYTF. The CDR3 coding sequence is TGCAGTGCCGCTCGGGGCTATGGCTACACCTTC.

The DNA for the CDR3 is TGTGCCAGCAGCTTACTAGGCGGGAGGGGGGGAGATGAGCAGTTCTTC. Its translation: CASSLLGGRGGDEQFF. The chain links TRBV7-3 to TRBJ2-1; TRBD2 agrees at 9 bases. V lost 2 bases, J lost 8 bases, and 10 bases stayed unmatched. This CDR3 has 16 residues. Germline V gene data show CDR1 as SGHTA and CDR2 as FQGTGA.

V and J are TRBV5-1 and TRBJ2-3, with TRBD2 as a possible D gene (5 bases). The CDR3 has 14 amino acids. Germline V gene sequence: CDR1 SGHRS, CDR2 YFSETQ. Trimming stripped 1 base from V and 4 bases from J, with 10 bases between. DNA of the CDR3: TGCGCCAGCAGCTTGTCCCCCGGGGCAGATACGCAGTATTTT. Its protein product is CASSLSPGADTQYF.